This passage covers 28 T cell receptor beta chains from one sample sequenced in a study of cytomegalovirus exposure and HLA in healthy donors. PCR amplification relied on 60 Vbeta primers (plus 13 Jbeta primers). TCRdb keeps only in-frame clones here, not all; method: immunoSEQ multiplex PCR. This table has about 190,000 clones, around nine tenths appearing once. Sequencing was performed on PBMCs. The source is a woman in her late teens or twenties in good health and CMV-seronegative.

V gene TRBV19 combines with J gene TRBJ2-4; 8 nucleotides line up with TRBD2. CDR1 is LNHDA, CDR2 SQIVND, per germline (reference sequence). The CDR3 sequence is 16 residues long. V shed 1 base and J 1 base; nucleotides not matched to a gene: 3. The CDR3 loop reads CASSIGGGRAKNIQYF. The CDR3 nucleotides are TGTGCCAGTAGTATAGGGGGCGGGAGGGCCAAAAACATTCAGTACTTC.

A single count supports this clone. The chain couples TRBV5-1 to TRBJ2-1; D perhaps matches TRBD1 (6 bases). CDR3 length: 14 residues. Germline CDR1 is SGHRS and CDR2 is YFSETQ. Trimming left V 0 bases short and J 7 bases short, with 11 bases between. This CDR3 reads CASSLEGVKNEQFF. CDR3 sequence (DNA): TGCGCCAGCAGCTTGGAGGGGGTAAAGAATGAGCAGTTCTTC.

The V call is TRBV19, the J call TRBJ2-7; 14 bases line up with TRBD2. Germline-derived CDR1 and CDR2 are LNHDA and SQIVND (reference sequence). With V trimmed by 1 base and J by 5 bases, 7 bases remained unmatched. This CDR3 comprises 17 residues. This CDR3 reads CASSIGLAGGPVNEQYF. CDR3 bases: TGTGCCAGTAGTATAGGACTAGCGGGAGGGCCGGTGAACGAGCAGTACTTC. Based on the CDR3 plus reference TRBV19 and TRBJ2-7, the full variable domain is DGGITQSPKYLFRKEGQNVTLSCEQNLNHDAMYWYRQDPGQGLRLIYYSQIVNDFQKGDIAEGYSVSREKKESFPLTVTSAQKNPTAFYLCASSIGLAGGPVNEQYFGPGTRLTVT.

The gene calls are TRBV5-6 and TRBJ1-1; no definite D call. The germline V gene has CDR1 SGHDT and CDR2 YYEEEE. This CDR3 has 15 residues. Deletions cut 2 bases from V and 4 bases from J, with 15 bases between. The CDR3 here is CASSFFRPEGTEAFF. In DNA, the CDR3 is TGTGCCAGCAGCTTTTTCCGACCCGAGGGCACTGAAGCTTTCTTT.

J is TRBJ2-7 and V is TRBV11-3; 7 bases agree with TRBD2. CDR1 SGHNT and CDR2 YENEEA come from the germline V gene. The trim removed 5 bases at V and 5 bases at J, leaving 9 bases unmatched. The CDR3 is 14 amino acids. The CDR3 is CASSQGGGTDEQYF. Written as DNA, the CDR3 is TGTGCCAGCAGCCAGGGCGGGGGAACCGACGAGCAGTACTTC.

This clone was detected a few times. V usage is TRBV2 and J usage is TRBJ1-1; possible D gene TRBD1, 6 bases. Germline V gene lookup returns CDR1 SNHLY and CDR2 FYNNEI. The CDR3 is 14 amino acids. V lost 4 bases to trimming and J lost 1 base, with 10 bases between them. The DNA for the CDR3 is TGTGCCAGCAGTGCACAGGGCGGGAACACTGAAGCTTTCTTT. It translates to CASSAQGGNTEAFF.

V and J are TRBV6-5 and TRBJ2-3; 7 bases line up with TRBD1. Germline trimming cut 2 bases from V and 4 bases from J; bases unmatched to any gene: 6. This CDR3 is built from 15 residues. Germline V gene lookup returns CDR1 MNHEY and CDR2 SVGAGI. Here the CDR3 reads CASSYLTTGADTQYF. For the CDR3, the DNA is TGTGCCAGCAGTTACCTCACTACAGGGGCAGATACGCAGTATTTT.

Regarding this clone: At one end the junction does not follow the germline gene, possibly because of a read error. The V call is TRBV30, the J call TRBJ2-7; D remains ambiguous. CDR1 and CDR2 from the germline V gene are GTSNPN and SVGIG (reference sequence). The CDR3 contains 12 residues. CDR3 nucleotides: TGTGCCTGGACCGGCCCCCGGGTCCCTCCCCTGTTC. It translates to CAWTGPRVPPLF. Combining the CDR3 with reference TRBV30 and TRBJ2-7 gives the whole variable domain SQTIHQWPATLVQPVGSPLSLECTVEGTSNPNLYWYRQAAGRGLQLLFYSVGIGQISSEVPQNLSASRPQDRQFILSSKKLLLSDSGFYLCAWTGPRVPPLFGPGTRLTVT.

This chain uses TRBV13 with TRBJ1-2; no reliable D call. The CDR3 spans 13 residues. Germline V gives CDR1 PRHDT, CDR2 FYEKMQ (reference sequence). V was clipped by 3 bases and J by 2 bases, with 7 bases between them. CDR3 sequence: CASSLEENYGYTF. CDR3 sequence (DNA): TGTGCCAGCAGCTTGGAGGAGAACTATGGCTACACCTTC.

This chain connects TRBV4-3 to TRBJ1-2; TRBD1 might be the D (5 bases). Germline values: CDR1 LGHNA, CDR2 YSLEER. Trimming removed 0 bases from V and 4 bases from J, with 18 bases in between. The length of the CDR3 is 17 residues. The CDR3 sequence: CASSQDRNRQGLYGYTF. CDR3 bases: TGCGCCAGCAGCCAAGATCGTAACAGGCAAGGGCTCTATGGCTACACCTTC.

This clone was seen only a few times. The gene calls are TRBV6-1 and TRBJ2-7, with 7 bases aligning to TRBD1. V lost 0 bases, J lost 4 bases, and 6 bases stayed unmatched. In germline, CDR1 is MNHNS, CDR2 SASEGT. The CDR3 is made up of 15 amino acids. The CDR3 sequence: CASSEAAGTAYEQYF. As DNA, the CDR3 is TGTGCCAGCAGTGAAGCAGCCGGGACAGCTTACGAGCAGTACTTC.

The chain couples TRBV27 to TRBJ2-7, with D tentatively TRBD1 (6 bases). V dropped 6 bases and J dropped 4 bases, with 13 bases sitting between them. CDR3 length: 13 residues. Per germline, CDR1 MNHEY and CDR2 SMNVEV (reference sequence). CDR3: CASSPGQGYEQYF. The CDR3 coding sequence is TGTGCCAGCAGCCCTGGGCAGGGGTACGAGCAGTACTTC.

Turning to this clone: Distinct nucleotide sequences in the sample also encode this CDR3. This chain uses TRBV30 with TRBJ2-7, with 11 bases fitting TRBD1. The CDR3 runs 14 residues. In germline, CDR1 is GTSNPN, CDR2 SVGIG (reference sequence). Trimming cost V 0 bases and J 4 bases; bases outside gene matches: 2. The CDR3 loop reads CAWSVGTGGYEQYF. The CDR3 DNA reads TGTGCCTGGAGTGTAGGGACAGGGGGATACGAGCAGTACTTC.

There are a few counts of this clone. This chain links TRBV11-2 with TRBJ1-1; TRBD1 agrees at 8 bases. After removal of 5 bases from V and 3 bases from J, the junction contained 5 bases not matched to a gene. CDR3 length: 14 residues. Germline CDR1 and CDR2: SGHAT and FQNNGV. The CDR3 bases are TGTGCCAGCAGCCGGACAGGGTCCCACACTGAAGCTTTCTTT. This sequence encodes CASSRTGSHTEAFF.

The chain joins TRBV5-5 to TRBJ2-7, with a possible D match to TRBD1 (6 bases). This CDR3 has 16 residues. V dropped 4 bases and J dropped 3 bases, with 20 bases sitting between them. Germline lookup yields CDR1 SGHKS and CDR2 YYEKEE (reference sequence). CDR3 residues: CASSAEGHPDDYEQYF. The DNA of the CDR3 is TGTGCCAGCAGCGCCGAGGGACACCCCGATGACTACGAGCAGTACTTC.

The chain has TRBV11-2 and TRBJ2-1; weak D call: TRBD2 (5 bases). The length of the CDR3 is 15 residues. Germline values: CDR1 SGHAT, CDR2 FQNNGV. V gave up 0 bases and J gave up 3 bases, with 9 bases separating them. This CDR3 is CASSLEGSLYNEQFF. CDR3 DNA: TGTGCCAGCAGCTTAGAAGGGAGCCTCTACAATGAGCAGTTCTTC.

This chain joins TRBV5-4 and TRBJ1-3; 8 bases line up with TRBD1. J lost 10 bases, V lost 4 bases, and 13 bases had no gene match. This CDR3 has 15 amino acids. Germline V CDR1 and CDR2: SGHNT, YYREEE (reference sequence). CDR3 in DNA: TGTGCCAGCAGCAATTCCGGGACAGGCCTATATACCATATATTTT. This gives the protein CASSNSGTGLYTIYF.

This clone was seen only once. The chain has TRBV5-1 and TRBJ1-3, with a tentative D call TRBD1 (6 bases). Trimming pared 5 bases from V and 0 bases from J, leaving 9 bases between. CDR3 length: 14 residues. Germline assignment: CDR1 SGHRS and CDR2 YFSETQ. In nucleotides, the CDR3 is TGCGCCAGCAGGACGGACAGCTCTGGAAACACCATATATTTT. This translates into CASRTDSSGNTIYF. The full variable domain, in which reference TRBV5-1 and TRBJ1-3 provide the parts outside the CDR3, is KAGVTQTPRYLIKTRGQQVTLSCSPISGHRSVSWYQQTPGQGLQFLFEYFSETQRNKGNFPGRFSGRQFSNSRSEMNVSTLELGDSALYLCASRTDSSGNTIYFGEGSWLTVV.

The chain joins TRBV6-5 to TRBJ1-2; TRBD1 agrees at 7 bases. The junction had 5 bases not matched to a gene; V was cut back by 5 bases and J by 2 bases. This CDR3 contains 14 residues. Germline V gives CDR1 MNHEY, CDR2 SVGAGI. The CDR3 is CASSDPGQNYGYTF. CDR3 bases: TGTGCCAGCAGTGACCCGGGACAGAACTATGGCTACACCTTC.

The rearrangement joins TRBV6-5 to TRBJ1-2; the match to TRBD1 covers 7 bases. V trimming: 6 bases; J trimming: 5 bases; junction bases outside the gene matches: 6. Germline V lookup: CDR1 MNHEY, CDR2 SVGAGI. CDR3 length equals 13 residues. Written as DNA, the CDR3 is TGTGCCAGCAGGACAGGGTCCACTTATGGCTACACCTTC. As protein: CASRTGSTYGYTF.

Only a few counts were recorded for this clone. The chain recombines TRBV4-2 with TRBJ2-5; perhaps TRBD1 as D (6 bases). The DNA end is more similar to TRBJ2-7, so the J call may be wrong. CDR3 length: 17 residues. Germline V gene lookup returns CDR1 LGHNA and CDR2 YNFKEQ. The DNA of the CDR3 is TGTGCCAGCAGCCAAGAAGAGGGGACACTATCCTCCTACGAGCAGTACTTC. Translation: CASSQEEGTLSSYEQYF.

The V call is TRBV30, the J call TRBJ2-3, with D tentatively TRBD1 (5 bases). CDR3 size: 15 residues. V was clipped by 0 bases and J by 4 bases, with 14 bases between them. CDR1 GTSNPN and CDR2 SVGIG come from the germline V gene (reference sequence). CDR3 loop: CAWSVSLGLPDTQYF. CDR3 nucleotide sequence: TGTGCCTGGAGTGTAAGCCTGGGGCTTCCAGATACGCAGTATTTT. Supplemented by reference TRBV30 and TRBJ2-3, the full variable domain reads SQTIHQWPATLVQPVGSPLSLECTVEGTSNPNLYWYRQAAGRGLQLLFYSVGIGQISSEVPQNLSASRPQDRQFILSSKKLLLSDSGFYLCAWSVSLGLPDTQYFGPGTRLTVL.

The chain joins TRBV7-2 to TRBJ2-1, with D possibly TRBD1 on 5 matching bases. The V and J ends lost 5 bases and 2 bases respectively, with 16 bases between them. The CDR3 spans 16 residues. Germline CDR1 reads SGHTA; CDR2 reads FQGNSA. This chain's CDR3 is CASSGVGRLPYNEQFF. DNA for the CDR3: TGTGCCAGCAGCGGAGTGGGGCGGCTACCCTACAATGAGCAGTTCTTC.

The chain has TRBV18 and TRBJ1-1; 7 bases line up with TRBD1. Germline V gene data show CDR1 as KGHSH and CDR2 as LQKENI. The CDR3 spans 16 residues. After removal of 2 bases from V and 4 bases from J, the junction contained 10 bases not matched to a gene. The CDR3 DNA sequence: TGTGCCAGCTCACCAAGACCCGCAGGGGGAGTCACTGAAGCTTTCTTT. Its protein is CASSPRPAGGVTEAFF. Complete variable domain (other parts from reference TRBV18 and TRBJ1-1): NAGVMQNPRHLVRRRGQEARLRCSPMKGHSHVYWYRQLPEEGLKFMVYLQKENIIDESGMPKERFSAEFPKEGPSILRIQQVVRGDSAAYFCASSPRPAGGVTEAFFGQGTRLTVV.

The chain recombines TRBV4-2 with TRBJ2-1; 7 bases are a match to TRBD2. The CDR3 sequence is 15 residues long. The ends lost 0 bases at V and 10 bases at J; junction bases unmatched: 9. From germline, CDR1 is LGHNA and CDR2 YNFKEQ. The CDR3 bases are TGTGCCAGCAGCCAAGATCGGGGCGGGAGTGGGGAGCAGTTCTTC. Encoded protein: CASSQDRGGSGEQFF.

The chain is built from TRBV5-1 and TRBJ2-5; TRBD2 might be the D (7 bases). V lost 2 bases, J lost 3 bases, and 14 bases lay in between. In germline, CDR1 is SGHRS, CDR2 YFSETQ. The CDR3 sequence is 15 residues long. CDR3 sequence reads: CASSLGGDPEETQYF. CDR3 DNA sequence: TGCGCCAGCAGCTTAGGGGGGGACCCCGAAGAGACCCAGTACTTC.

The chain links TRBV28 to TRBJ1-1; D possibly corresponds to TRBD1 (6 bases). Germline V gene lookup returns CDR1 MDHEN and CDR2 SYDVKM. This CDR3 spans 13 amino acids. V dropped 8 bases and J dropped 1 base, with 11 bases sitting between them. DNA for the CDR3: TGTGCCAGCGAGGACAGACCGAACACTGAAGCTTTCTTT. Encoded protein: CASEDRPNTEAFF.

The chain recombines TRBV7-2 with TRBJ1-3; D ambiguous. The CDR3 has 13 residues. Between the trimmed V and J ends, which lost 3 bases and 4 bases, there was a span of 7 bases. Germline lookup yields CDR1 SGHTA and CDR2 FQGNSA. The CDR3 is CASSLNEGNTIYF. The CDR3 DNA follows: TGTGCCAGCAGCTTGAATGAGGGAAACACCATATATTTT.